Listed here are 20 T cell receptor beta chains from one sample, sequenced in a study of tumor-infiltrating lymphocytes in primary liver carcinoma. From unsorted bulk tissue weighing 20-30 mg, DNA and RNA were co-extracted. Synthesis of TCR beta cDNA was carried out from 450 to 650 ng total RNA with a constant-region primer. Amplification in three nested multiplex PCR rounds with slightly modified ARM-PCR gave rise to TCR beta libraries. The two initial PCR rounds, about 9 cycles each, used TRBV1-TRBV30 forward and C-beta reverse primers. From the multiplex PCR reads, TCRdb called clonotypes with MiXCR, one entry per CDR3 protein. Among roughly 53,000 distinct CDR3 sequences listed, about 80% were seen once. The source material was liver tumor tissue from sampling region 2. The subset denotes: tumor region T2, inferior pole. These receptors originate from a man aged 35 to 55 with primary liver carcinoma and hepatitis B virus infection.

This clonotype was detected a few times. This clone may be a read error of a much larger clone one base away. V gene TRBV6-6 combines with J gene TRBJ2-7, with TRBD1 matching over 10 bases. The CDR3 has 14 amino acids. The germline gives CDR1 MNHNY, CDR2 SVGAGI (reference sequence). The CDR3 sequence is CVSTWTGGKHEQYF. The CDR3 region has the DNA TGTGTCAGCACTTGGACAGGGGGAAAACACGAGCAGTACTTC.

V gene TRBV6-6 combines with J gene TRBJ1-4, with D hard to call. Germline V gives CDR1 MNHNY, CDR2 SVGAGI (reference sequence). V shed 6 bases and J shed 4 bases, with 21 bases lying between them. This CDR3 has 17 residues. DNA of the CDR3: TGTGCCAGCAGCCGCTACGTGTTGGATGCCATTAATGAAAAACTGTTTTTT. It translates to CASSRYVLDAINEKLFF.

To note about this clonotype: A much more abundant neighbour one base away suggests this may be a read error. The chain combines TRBV28 with TRBJ1-5; perhaps TRBD1 as D (5 bases). There are 13 residues in the CDR3. The germline CDR1 and CDR2 sequences are MDHEN and SYDVKM. V was trimmed by 5 bases and J by 7 bases, leaving 12 bases between them. The CDR3 nucleotides are TGTGCCAGCAGTGGGGGAGTGGGACAGCCCCAGCATTTT. This sequence encodes CASSGGVGQPQHF.

This clonotype was seen more than once but under ten times. Relative to the germline gene, one junction end is altered; a read error may explain this. The gene calls are TRBV5-4 and TRBJ1-3, with D uncertain. In germline, CDR1 is SGHNT, CDR2 YYREEE (reference sequence). The CDR3 length is 15 residues. CDR3 nucleotide sequence: TGTACCAGCAGCTTGGGGTCGGGTGCTGAAAACACCATATATTTT. Translated, it gives CTSSLGSGAENTIYF.

The chain has TRBV29-1 and TRBJ2-1; TRBD1 agrees at 7 bases. Germline CDR1 and CDR2: SQVTM and ANQGSEA. This CDR3 is built from 14 residues. The CDR3 protein is CCGLPAQGVDEQFF. In DNA, the CDR3 is TGCTGCGGATTGCCGGCGCAGGGGGTGGATGAGCAGTTCTTC.

Comment on this clonotype: Mismatch with germline at one junction end may stem from a read error. The chain links TRBV11-2 to TRBJ2-1; TRBD2 matches at 8 bases. This CDR3 has 16 amino acids. Germline-derived CDR1 and CDR2 are SGHAT and FQNNGV. The CDR3 coding sequence is TGTGCCAGCTGCTTGGATATCGGACTAGCAATAGGTGAGCAGTTCTTC. It is translated as CASCLDIGLAIGEQFF. Together with reference TRBV11-2 and TRBJ2-1, the CDR3 gives the full variable domain: EAGVAQSPRYKIIEKRQSVAFWCNPISGHATLYWYQQILGQGPKLLIQFQNNGVVDDSQLPKDRFSAERLKGVDSTLKIQPAKLEDSAVYLCASCLDIGLAIGEQFFGPGTRLTVL.

Note on this clonotype: One end of the junction fails to match germline, which may point to a read error. This chain joins TRBV10-3 and TRBJ2-2; perhaps D is TRBD1 or TRBD2 (5 bases each). This CDR3 spans 12 amino acids. CDR1 and CDR2 from the germline V gene are ENHRY and SYGVKD. The CDR3 coding sequence is TGTGCCATCGCGACCGGGGCCGGGGAGCCGTTTTTT. As protein: CAIATGAGEPFF.

Note on this clonotype: Sequence at one end of the junction differs from germline and may be a read error. The chain has TRBV11-2 and TRBJ2-5; D may be TRBD1 (5 bases). CDR3 length: 17 residues. In germline, CDR1 is SGHAT, CDR2 FQNNGV. This CDR3 is CASSLGALSGLLETQYF. DNA of the CDR3: TGTGCCAGTAGCTTAGGGGCCTTGTCCGGGCTTCTAGAGACCCAGTACTTC.

This sequence joins TRBV6-1 and TRBJ2-3; D not resolved. In germline, CDR1 is MNHNS, CDR2 SASEGT. V shed 4 bases and J shed 11 bases, with 13 bases lying between them. CDR3 length equals 12 residues. The CDR3 DNA is TGTGCCAGCAGTGGCACCACAGACATGCAGTATTTT. It is translated as CASSGTTDMQYF.

Concerning this clonotype: Without the conserved terminal phenylalanine or tryptophan, this CDR3 likely stems from a read error. The chain recombines TRBV18 with TRBJ1-1; no clear D gene. The CDR3 is 13 amino acids. Trimming cost V 0 bases and J 9 bases, with 11 bases left between them. Per germline, CDR1 KGHSH and CDR2 LQKENI. This CDR3 is CASSPPVITQAFL. The CDR3 nucleotides read TGTGCCAGCTCACCACCAGTTATAACCCAAGCTTTCTTA.

Comments on this clonotype: It is likely a read error, because the conserved phenylalanine at the end of the CDR3 is missing. The V gene is TRBV28, the J gene TRBJ2-3; the D is unclear. Trimming took 5 bases from V and 0 from J, leaving 6 bases between them. This CDR3 has 13 residues. Germline CDR1 MDHEN, CDR2 SYDVKM. DNA for the CDR3: TGTGCCAGCAGTCCTCCTAGCACAGATACGCAGTATTAT. The encoded protein is CASSPPSTDTQYY.

This clonotype ranks as medium-sized (0.01 to 0.1%). The V call is TRBV12-3 or TRBV12-4, the J call TRBJ1-5; D call uncertain. V shed 1 base and J shed 5 bases, with 0 bases lying between them. This CDR3 is built from 11 residues. Written as DNA, the CDR3 is TGTGCCAGCAGTTTAGATCAGCCCCAGCATTTT. This gives the protein CASSLDQPQHF.

The count of this clonotype is one. The chain combines TRBV12-3 or TRBV12-4 with TRBJ2-1; D ambiguous. The CDR3 sequence is 12 residues long. The V gene lost 2 bases and the J gene lost 16 bases, with 15 bases spanning the gap. CDR3 in DNA: TGTGCCAGCAGTTTACCGACCCTCGAACACTTCTTC. Protein product: CASSLPTLEHFF.

Note on this clonotype: A much more abundant neighbour one base away suggests this may be a read error. This CDR3 is CTSSPSGGLAKNIQYF. As DNA, the CDR3 is TGTACCAGCAGCCCTTCAGGTGGACTAGCCAAAAACATTCAGTACTTC. V and J are TRBV7-9 and TRBJ2-4; tentative D call: TRBD2 (5 bases). The CDR3 extends over 16 amino acids. Germline V gives CDR1 SEHNR, CDR2 FQNEAQ (reference sequence). Filled out from reference TRBV7-9 and TRBJ2-4, the complete variable domain reads DTGVSQNPRHKITKRGQNVTFRCDPISEHNRLYWYRQTLGQGPEFLTYFQNEAQLEKSRLLSDRFSAERPKGSFSTLEIQRTEQGDSAMYLCTSSPSGGLAKNIQYFGAGTRLSVL.

This rearrangement joins TRBV11-2 to TRBJ2-7; D uncertain. From germline, CDR1 is SGHAT and CDR2 FQNNGV. The CDR3 spans 14 residues. V lost 1 base, J lost 1 base, and 8 bases lay in between. CDR3 nucleotide sequence: TGTGCCAGCAGCTTAGTTGGCACGTCCTACGAGCAGTACTTC. This codes for CASSLVGTSYEQYF.

As regards this clonotype: The junction does not match germline at one end; this may be a read error. V usage is TRBV4-1 and J usage is TRBJ2-2; D is unresolved. This CDR3 is built from 14 residues. Germline values: CDR1 MGHRA, CDR2 YSYEKL. CDR3: CASSQDPNTGELFF. For the CDR3, the DNA is TGCGCCAGCAGCCAAGATCCGAACACAGGGGAGCTGTTTTTT.

In regard to this clonotype: Germline and junction disagree at one end, which may indicate a read error. This chain links TRBV4-1 with TRBJ2-2; unclear D gene. The CDR3 length is 14 residues. CDR1 and CDR2 from the germline V gene are MGHRA and YSYEKL. The CDR3 protein is CASRQALNTGELFF. In nucleotides, the CDR3 is TGCGCCAGCAGACAAGCTCTGAACACCGGAGAACTGTTTTTT.

With regard to this clonotype: It is likely a read error, because the conserved phenylalanine at the end of the CDR3 is missing. The gene calls are TRBV10-3 and TRBJ2-5; D remains unclear. The germline gives CDR1 ENHRY, CDR2 SYGVKD. The CDR3 covers 15 residues. The CDR3 protein is CAISEPTRAQEAQYV. In DNA, the CDR3 is TGTGCCATCAGTGAGCCCACAAGAGCTCAAGAGGCCCAGTACGTC.

For this clonotype: A read error may account for a junction end that differs from germline. The J gene is TRBJ2-7, the V gene TRBV11-2; 10 nucleotides agree with TRBD2. This CDR3 has 18 amino acids. CDR1 is SGHAT and CDR2 is FQNNGV in the germline V gene. CDR3 bases: TGTGCCAGGAGCTTATCCGTTGGACTAGCGGAAGGGGGGTACGAGCGGTACTTC. Protein product: CARSLSVGLAEGGYERYF.

The chain links TRBV5-6 to TRBJ2-3, with 10 bases identical to TRBD2. Germline V lookup: CDR1 SGHDT, CDR2 YYEEEE. The CDR3 is made up of 16 amino acids. V gave up 4 bases and J gave up 4 bases; unmatched junction bases: 9. Here the CDR3 DNA reads TGTGCCAGCAGCATTGGGACTAGCGTGAGTGCAGATACGCAGTATTTT. This codes for CASSIGTSVSADTQYF.